This TCR beta chain is from a study of T cell repertoires in cytomegalovirus infection. Study overall: Both CMV infection and a matching HLA type were indicated by public TCR beta signatures.

Overall study findings and caveats: People with CMV and the relevant HLA were identified by cumulative public TCR beta family frequency. HLA-C-restricted CMV clonotypes gave the most frequent clonotype in two of eight donors.

This clonotype was observed a handful of times. The antigen is undetermined. MiXCR, applied by TCRdb to the reads, yields one record per CDR3 protein. The sample yields hundreds of thousands of distinct CDR3 sequences, roughly a sixth seen once. Trimming shortened V by 2 bases and J by 3 bases, and 17 bases separated the two germline ends. The CDR3 contains 16 residues. CDR1 is LGHNA and CDR2 is YSLEER in the germline V gene. The clonotype was recovered from a human donor in good health (CMV status not recorded). Some clones in this sample may be carry-over from other donors' samples. The rearrangement uses TRBV4-3 and TRBJ2-7; D gene unclear. The sample was PBMCs. CDR3 sequence (DNA): TGCGCCAGCAGCCAAACGACCGGAAATGCCGTCTACGAGCAGTACTTC. The encoded protein is CASSQTTGNAVYEQYF.